These 2 T cell receptor beta chains share one sample of origin, sequenced in a study of OX40 agonist ivuxolimab in advanced cancers. Repertoires were generated with immunoSEQ multiplex PCR, while TCRdb's copy carries only in-frame clones and drops some. The data contain 65,000 to 75,000 clones, roughly 92% of them seen just once; the ten biggest clones take up 0.44%. Sequences were derived from CD4+ or CD8+ T cells sorted from blood, sampled in a trial of the OX40 agonist ivuxolimab. These TCRs come from an adult with an advanced solid tumor such as melanoma, head and neck, liver or kidney cancer.

This CDR3 is CASSDYLGGSLTDTQYF. As DNA, the CDR3 is TGTGCCAGCAGCGACTACCTCGGGGGCTCCCTTACAGATACGCAGTATTTT. The chain uses TRBV27 and TRBJ2-3; D may match TRBD1 or TRBD2 (6 bases each). V lost 6 bases, J lost 3 bases, and 22 bases lay in between. Per the germline V gene, CDR1 is MNHEY and CDR2 is SMNVEV (reference sequence). This CDR3 has 17 residues.

CDR3 coding DNA: TGTGCCAGCAGCCCCAGCCTTAATGAAAAACTGTTTTTT. Translating it yields CASSPSLNEKLFF. The J gene is TRBJ1-4, the V gene TRBV9; D unresolved. There are 13 residues in the CDR3. V was pared by 4 bases and J by 4 bases, with 8 bases between. Germline assignment: CDR1 SGDLS and CDR2 YYNGEE.